Reported below is one T cell receptor beta chain. The source of the sample is a study of immune evolution from preneoplasia to lung adenocarcinoma. TCRdb's copy holds only in-frame clones and misses some; the assay was immunoSEQ multiplex PCR. This sample has about 41,000 clones; over 75% occur once, and the top ten carry about 4.7%. This CDR3 is built from 16 residues. CDR1 and CDR2 (germline): SGHTA, FQGNSA. Trimming took 1 base from V and 1 from J; bases not matched to a gene: 5. Sequencing used FFPE invasive lung adenocarcinoma tissue. This TCR was sampled from a person aged 55 to 75 with lung adenocarcinoma. V gene TRBV7-2 combines with J gene TRBJ2-5, with 8 bases matching TRBD1. CDR3 in amino acids: CASSLVTGGTQETQYF. CDR3 coding DNA: TGTGCCAGCAGCTTAGTAACAGGGGGAACCCAAGAGACCCAGTACTTC.